The sequence of this TCR beta chain was determined in a study of T cells in Graves' hyperthyroidism and ophthalmopathy. RNA transcripts gave rise to amplified TCR beta CDR3 regions. The HTBI primer set served for first-round RT-PCR of the TCR CDR3. In TCRdb, the multiplex PCR reads were re-called with MiXCR into one record per CDR3 protein. The sample contains roughly 290,000 distinct CDR3 sequences, 15% to 20% of which appear only once. Germline loops: CDR1 MNHNY, CDR2 SVGAGI (reference sequence). This CDR3 has 15 amino acids. Deletions cut 2 bases from V and 7 bases from J, with 17 bases between. This clonotype was observed at least ten times.

The sequence was obtained from a woman aged 60-70 years with Graves' ophthalmopathy. The rearrangement links TRBV6-6 to TRBJ1-2; possible D gene TRBD1, 6 bases. Sequences were obtained from blood. CDR3 protein: CASSYGYRESFGYTF. The CDR3 DNA is TGTGCCAGCAGTTACGGGTACAGGGAATCTTTTGGCTACACCTTC.